This record looks at one T cell receptor (beta chain) sequence and its context. This sample is part of a study of CD8+ T cells in alopecia areata. Trimming removed 3 bases from V and 4 bases from J; junction bases left unmatched: 5. This CDR3 has 14 amino acids. CDR1 and CDR2 (germline): MGHRA, YSYEKL. Once RNA had been extracted, it was reverse transcribed into cDNA to act as the sequencing template. Here immunoSEQ multiplex PCR was the method, and the copy in TCRdb shows in-frame clones only, minus some. The sample lists some 150,000 clones; around 71% were seen once. The material was CD8+ T cells sorted from blood, obtained at week 0. This chain connects TRBV4-1 to TRBJ2-5, with 7 nucleotides matching TRBD1. The origin of this receptor is a human donor with alopecia areata. The CDR3 coding sequence is TGCGCCAGCAGCCATCCCGACAGGGTAGAGACCCAGTACTTC. Translation gives CASSHPDRVETQYF.